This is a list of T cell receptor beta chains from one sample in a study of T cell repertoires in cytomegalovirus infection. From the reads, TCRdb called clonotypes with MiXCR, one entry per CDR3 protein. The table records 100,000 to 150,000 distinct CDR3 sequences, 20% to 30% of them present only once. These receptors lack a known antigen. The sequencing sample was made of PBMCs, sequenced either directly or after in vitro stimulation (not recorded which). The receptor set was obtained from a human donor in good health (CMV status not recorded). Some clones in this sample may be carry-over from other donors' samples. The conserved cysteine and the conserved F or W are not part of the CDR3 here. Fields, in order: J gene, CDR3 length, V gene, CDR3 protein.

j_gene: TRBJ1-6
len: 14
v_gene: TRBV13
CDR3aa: ASSLGEGSRNSPLH

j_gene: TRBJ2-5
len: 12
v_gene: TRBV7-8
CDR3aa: ATKSRLAAETQY

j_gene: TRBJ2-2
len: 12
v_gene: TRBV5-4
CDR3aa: ASSVGASTGELF

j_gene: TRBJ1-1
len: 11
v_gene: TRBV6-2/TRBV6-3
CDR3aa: ASSYQAHTEAF

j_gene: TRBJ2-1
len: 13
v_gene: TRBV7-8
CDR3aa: ASRRVGGPYNEQF

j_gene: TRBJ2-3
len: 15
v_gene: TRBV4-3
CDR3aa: ASSQVPGAVGTDTQY

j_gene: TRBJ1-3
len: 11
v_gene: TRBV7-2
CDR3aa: ASSLLSGNTIY

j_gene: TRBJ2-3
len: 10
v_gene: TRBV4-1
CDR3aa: ASSQDGRTQY

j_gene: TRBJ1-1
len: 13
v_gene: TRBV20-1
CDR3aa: SALARDRVRAEAF

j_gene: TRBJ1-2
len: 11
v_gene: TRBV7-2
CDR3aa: ASSFSSFYGYT

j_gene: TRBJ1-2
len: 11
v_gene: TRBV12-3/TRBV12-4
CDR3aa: ASTQRPGGGYT

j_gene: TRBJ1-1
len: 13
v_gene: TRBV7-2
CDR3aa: ASSLGVGMDTEAF

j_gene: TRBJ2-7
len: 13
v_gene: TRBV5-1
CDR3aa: ASSTGPRTSGMQY

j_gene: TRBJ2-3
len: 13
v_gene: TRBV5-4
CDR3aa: ASSLRLAGTDTQY

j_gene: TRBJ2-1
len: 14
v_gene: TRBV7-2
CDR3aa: ASSRDSDSSYNEQF

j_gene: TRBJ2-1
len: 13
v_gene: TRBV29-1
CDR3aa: SALFRDFSYNEQF

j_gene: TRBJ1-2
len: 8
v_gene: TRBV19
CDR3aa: ASDGQPYT

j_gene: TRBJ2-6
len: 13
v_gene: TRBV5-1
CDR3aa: ASSLGTAGANVLT

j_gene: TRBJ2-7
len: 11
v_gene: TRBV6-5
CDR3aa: ASSYSQHYEQY

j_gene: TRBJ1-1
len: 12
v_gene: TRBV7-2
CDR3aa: ASSRRGGYTEAF

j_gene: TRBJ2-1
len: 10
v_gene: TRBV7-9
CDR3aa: ASSLDGDQQF

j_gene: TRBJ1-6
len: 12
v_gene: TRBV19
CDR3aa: ASSSGVKNSPLH

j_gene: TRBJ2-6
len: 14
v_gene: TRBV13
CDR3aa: ASSLRQGAGANVLT

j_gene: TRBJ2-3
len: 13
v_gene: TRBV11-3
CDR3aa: ASSPGLAGVDTQY